Following are 23 T cell receptor beta chains from one sample sequenced in a study of T cell clones after liver transplantation. Sequenced by immunoSEQ multiplex PCR; TCRdb stores in-frame clones only, minus some. The sample holds around 110,000 clones, 90% seen once. Sequences were derived from CD4+ T cells from blood, sampled 12 months after liver transplant. Every receptor here comes from a human patient who received a liver transplant. The graft donor may have contributed some T cells.

This sequence joins TRBV5-1 and TRBJ1-2, with D possibly being TRBD1 (5 bases). The CDR3 length is 14 residues. Trimming took off 0 bases at V and 6 bases at J, with 12 bases between the two ends. Germline loops: CDR1 SGHRS, CDR2 YFSETQ. The CDR3 spells CASSLASGRDGYTF. DNA of the CDR3: TGCGCCAGCAGCTTGGCATCGGGGCGGGATGGCTACACCTTC.

This chain joins TRBV2 and TRBJ2-7, with 8 bases fitting TRBD2. Germline V lookup: CDR1 SNHLY, CDR2 FYNNEI. J gave up 6 bases and V 4 bases, and 8 bases lay outside the gene matches. There are 14 residues in the CDR3. For the CDR3, the DNA is TGTGCCAGCAGTGGGACTAGCTCCCAGACCGAGCAGTACTTC. This gives the protein CASSGTSSQTEQYF.

The chain is built from TRBV7-9 and TRBJ1-2; D gene ambiguous. Between the trimmed V and J ends, which lost 5 bases and 8 bases, there was a span of 12 bases. The CDR3 consists of 12 residues. The germline gives CDR1 SEHNR, CDR2 FQNEAQ (reference sequence). The CDR3 DNA is TGTGCCAGCAGCCCCCCCGAGGAGGGCTACACCTTC. This translates into CASSPPEEGYTF.

CDR3 sequence reads: CASSRTGPRNEKLFF. The CDR3 DNA reads TGTGCCAGCAGTCGGACAGGCCCGCGCAATGAAAAACTGTTTTTT. V gene TRBV27 combines with J gene TRBJ1-4; TRBD1 agrees at 7 bases. The CDR3 is 15 amino acids. The ends lost 5 bases at V and 5 bases at J; junction bases unmatched: 8. CDR1 is MNHEY and CDR2 is SMNVEV in the germline V gene (reference sequence).

This chain links TRBV6-5 with TRBJ1-2, with 8 bases matching TRBD1. The germline CDR1 and CDR2 sequences are MNHEY and SVGAGI. There are 13 residues in the CDR3. V gave up 4 bases and J gave up 7 bases; unmatched junction bases: 5. CDR3 DNA: TGTGCCAGCAGTTCGACAGGGGCGTTTGGCTACACCTTC. Amino acid sequence: CASSSTGAFGYTF.

A remark on this clone: Other DNA sequences in this specimen translate into the identical CDR3. The CDR3 region has the DNA TGTGCCAGCAGCTTAGGAAGAGGCACAGATACGCAGTATTTT. This gives the protein CASSLGRGTDTQYF. The chain uses TRBV7-2 and TRBJ2-3; the D is unclear. The CDR3 runs 14 residues. Germline CDR1 is SGHTA and CDR2 is FQGNSA. Trimming took 1 base from V and 1 from J, leaving 6 bases between them.

The chain carries TRBV7-3 and TRBJ1-1; tentative D call: TRBD1 (5 bases). Trimming pared 5 bases from V and 11 bases from J, leaving 15 bases between. Germline-derived CDR1 and CDR2 are SGHTA and FQGTGA. The CDR3 sequence is 12 residues long. The CDR3 bases are TGTGCCAGCAGCGCTCAGGGAAGCGCGGCTTTCTTT. Its protein product is CASSAQGSAAFF.

CDR3 region: CASSLGLRGGTDTQYF. The CDR3 region has the DNA TGTGCCAGCAGTCTCGGGTTGAGAGGGGGAACAGATACGCAGTATTTT. The chain couples TRBV28 to TRBJ2-3; possibly TRBD1 for D (6 bases). V lost 5 bases to trimming and J lost 3 bases, with 18 bases between them. Germline CDR1 and CDR2: MDHEN and SYDVKM. The CDR3 extends over 16 amino acids.

The chain carries TRBV18 and TRBJ2-2; 13 nucleotides agree with TRBD2. The CDR3 extends over 20 amino acids. Germline V gives CDR1 KGHSH, CDR2 LQKENI. Trimming took 2 bases from V and 0 from J; bases not matched to a gene: 9. The CDR3 sequence: CASSPTPGLAGNANTGELFF. CDR3 nucleotide sequence: TGTGCCAGCTCACCAACCCCGGGACTAGCGGGGAACGCGAACACCGGGGAGCTGTTTTTT.

The CDR3 reads CASSFMGFTDTQYF. CDR3 coding DNA: TGTGCCAGCAGCTTTATGGGTTTCACAGATACGCAGTATTTT. The chain links TRBV11-3 to TRBJ2-3; no firm D call. V gave up 3 bases and J gave up 2 bases, with 9 bases separating them. Germline values: CDR1 SGHNT, CDR2 YENEEA. There are 14 residues in the CDR3.

This chain links TRBV6-1 with TRBJ1-1; TRBD1 is a possible D gene (5 bases). V gave up 5 bases and J gave up 5 bases, with 18 bases separating them. The CDR3 sequence is 15 residues long. CDR1 is MNHNS and CDR2 is SASEGT in the germline V gene. This CDR3 reads CASSKGGRVTTEAFF. CDR3 in DNA: TGTGCCAGCAGTAAGGGTGGCAGGGTAACGACTGAAGCTTTCTTT.

The rearrangement joins TRBV7-8 to TRBJ2-4; TRBD2 matches at 11 bases. The trim removed 0 bases at V and 0 bases at J, leaving 4 bases unmatched. The germline V gene encodes CDR1 SGHVS and CDR2 FQNEAQ. This CDR3 has 18 residues. The CDR3 DNA reads as TGTGCCAGCAGCTTAGCGCGACTAGCGGGAATAGCCAAAAACATTCAGTACTTC. Translation: CASSLARLAGIAKNIQYF.

The chain carries TRBV6-6 and TRBJ2-5; D not resolved. Germline values: CDR1 MNHNY, CDR2 SVGAGI (reference sequence). The CDR3 length is 13 residues. The V and J ends lost 6 bases and 1 base respectively, with 9 bases between them. CDR3 DNA: TGTGCCAGCAGGAAGATTGGCCAAGAGACCCAGTACTTC. Amino acid sequence: CASRKIGQETQYF.

The V and J genes are TRBV5-1 and TRBJ2-3; 8 nucleotides agree with TRBD2. The germline V gene has CDR1 SGHRS and CDR2 YFSETQ. J lost 5 bases, V lost 4 bases, and 6 bases had no gene match. This CDR3 is 14 amino acids long. CDR3 amino acids: CASSTAGDIDTQYF. In nucleotides, the CDR3 is TGCGCCAGCAGCACAGCGGGAGATATAGATACGCAGTATTTT.

The genes are TRBV19 and TRBJ2-5; 10 nucleotides match TRBD2. Looked up from germline, CDR1 is LNHDA and CDR2 is SQIVND (reference sequence). The CDR3 runs 16 residues. Trimming removed 4 bases from V and 2 bases from J; junction bases left unmatched: 7. This CDR3 is CASSTSGLAWQETQYF. CDR3 in DNA: TGTGCCAGTAGTACCTCGGGACTAGCGTGGCAAGAGACCCAGTACTTC.

This rearrangement joins TRBV5-1 to TRBJ2-2; maybe TRBD2 (5 bases). V dropped 4 bases and J dropped 5 bases, with 9 bases sitting between them. Germline loops: CDR1 SGHRS, CDR2 YFSETQ. The CDR3 is 13 residues long. This CDR3 reads CASSSGGTGELFF. CDR3 coding DNA: TGCGCCAGCAGCAGCGGCGGAACCGGGGAGCTGTTTTTT.

This rearrangement joins TRBV30 to TRBJ2-2; TRBD2 is a possible D gene (6 bases). V lost 3 bases and J 6 bases, leaving 11 bases between the germline ends. Looked up from germline, CDR1 is GTSNPN and CDR2 is SVGIG (reference sequence). The CDR3 spans 13 residues. The CDR3 DNA reads TGTGCCTGGAGATCAGGGACTCCCGGGGAGCTGTTTTTT. It encodes CAWRSGTPGELFF. Full variable domain (rest looked up from reference TRBV30 and TRBJ2-2): SQTIHQWPATLVQPVGSPLSLECTVEGTSNPNLYWYRQAAGRGLQLLFYSVGIGQISSEVPQNLSASRPQDRQFILSSKKLLLSDSGFYLCAWRSGTPGELFFGEGSRLTVL.

The chain carries TRBV6-6 and TRBJ2-7; 10 bases agree with TRBD2. Germline lookup yields CDR1 MNHNY and CDR2 SVGAGI (reference sequence). The trim removed 5 bases at V and 0 bases at J, leaving 1 base unmatched. There are 14 residues in the CDR3. The DNA for the CDR3 is TGTGCCAGCAGTCCTAGCGGGGGCTCCTACGAGCAGTACTTC. As protein: CASSPSGGSYEQYF.

This clone was recorded only once. In DNA, the CDR3 is TGCGCCAGCAGCTTACAGGGGATCGGCACCGGGGAGCTGTTTTTT. It codes for CASSLQGIGTGELFF. V gene TRBV5-1 combines with J gene TRBJ2-2; 7 bases are a match to TRBD1. The trim removed 2 bases at V and 4 bases at J, leaving 5 bases unmatched. The CDR3 is 15 residues long. Per germline, CDR1 SGHRS and CDR2 YFSETQ.

The chain employs TRBV10-2 and TRBJ2-7, with TRBD2 as a possible D gene (6 bases). Germline CDR1 is WSHSY and CDR2 is SAAADI. With 0 bases removed from V and 2 bases from J, the gap between germline ends came to 11 bases. The CDR3 length is 15 residues. Here the CDR3 DNA reads TGCGCCAGCAGTGAGTCGAGCGGGTCCACCTACGAGCAGTACTTC. Translated, it gives CASSESSGSTYEQYF.

The V gene is TRBV9, the J gene TRBJ2-5; D tentatively fits TRBD1 or TRBD2 (6 bases each). This CDR3 region has 16 residues. The V gene's germline CDR1 is SGDLS and CDR2 YYNGEE. The ends were cut back, 5 bases at V and 2 bases at J, with 19 bases in the middle. The CDR3 nucleotides read TGTGCCAGCAGTCGAGGGGGTGCGGGGTCTCAAGAGACCCAGTACTTC. Translated: CASSRGGAGSQETQYF. Full variable domain (outside the CDR3, taken from reference TRBV9 and TRBJ2-5): DSGVTQTPKHLITATGQRVTLRCSPRSGDLSVYWYQQSLDQGLQFLIQYYNGEERAKGNILERFSAQQFPDLHSELNLSSLELGDSALYFCASSRGGAGSQETQYFGPGTRLLVL.

The gene calls are TRBV2 and TRBJ2-5; 11 bases line up with TRBD2. The V gene's germline CDR1 is SNHLY and CDR2 FYNNEI. The CDR3 sequence is 17 residues long. V was pared by 3 bases and J by 1 base, with 7 bases of the junction left unmatched. CDR3 bases: TGTGCCAGCAGTGATCGGGGACTAGCGGTCAGCCAAGAGACCCAGTACTTC. Encoded protein: CASSDRGLAVSQETQYF.

This clone was recorded once. The J gene is TRBJ2-2, the V gene TRBV4-2; perhaps TRBD2 as D (5 bases). The length of the CDR3 is 17 residues. Trimming pared 7 bases from V and 3 bases from J, leaving 21 bases between. Per the germline V gene, CDR1 is LGHNA and CDR2 is YNFKEQ. The CDR3 DNA follows: TGTGCCAGCAAGAGCGCAACTAGACTACCACACACCGGGGAGCTGTTTTTT. Its translation: CASKSATRLPHTGELFF.